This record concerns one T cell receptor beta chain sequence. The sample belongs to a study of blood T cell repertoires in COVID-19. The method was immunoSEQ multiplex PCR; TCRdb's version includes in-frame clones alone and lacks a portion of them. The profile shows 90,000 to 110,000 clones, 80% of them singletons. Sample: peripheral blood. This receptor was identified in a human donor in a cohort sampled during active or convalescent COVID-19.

The CDR3 DNA sequence: TGTGCAGTTCAGGAAAACTCCTACGAGCAGTACTTC. Translated, it gives CAVQENSYEQYF. The rearrangement joins TRBV19 to TRBJ2-7; no clear D. Germline V gene data show CDR1 as LNHDA and CDR2 as SQIVND (reference sequence). This CDR3 has 12 amino acids.